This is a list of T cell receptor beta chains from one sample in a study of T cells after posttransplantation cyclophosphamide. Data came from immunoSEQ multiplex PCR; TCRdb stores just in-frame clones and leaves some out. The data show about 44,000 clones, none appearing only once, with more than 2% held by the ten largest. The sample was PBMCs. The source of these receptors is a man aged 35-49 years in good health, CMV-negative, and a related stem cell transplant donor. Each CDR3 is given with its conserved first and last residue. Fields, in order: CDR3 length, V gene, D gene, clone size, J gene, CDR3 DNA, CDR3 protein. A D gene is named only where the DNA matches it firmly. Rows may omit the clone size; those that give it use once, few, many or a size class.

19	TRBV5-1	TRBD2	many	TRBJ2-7	TGCGCCAGCAGCCAACGACTAGCGGGGGGGCCGGGTCCGCGGGACGAGCAGTACTTC	CASSQRLAGGPGPRDEQYF
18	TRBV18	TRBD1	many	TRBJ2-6	TGTGCCAGCTCAGGGGGACAGGACACCTTCTCTGGGGCCAACGTCCTGACTTTC	CASSGGQDTFSGANVLTF
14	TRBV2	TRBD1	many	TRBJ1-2	TGTGCCAGCAGTGAGGACAGGAAAGGGGTCCCATACACCTTC	CASSEDRKGVPYTF
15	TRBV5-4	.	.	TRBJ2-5	TGTGCCAGCAGCTCCCCCTCCGGGATCCAAGAGACCCAGTACTTC	CASSSPSGIQETQYF
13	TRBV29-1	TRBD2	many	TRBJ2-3	TGCAGCGTGGGACTAGCGTACCGCGATACGCAGTATTTT	CSVGLAYRDTQYF
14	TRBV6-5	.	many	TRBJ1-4	TGTGCCAGCAGCTCGCCAGCAACTAATGAAAAACTGTTTTTT	CASSSPATNEKLFF
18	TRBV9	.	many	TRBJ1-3	TGTGCCAGCAGCGTAGCTGGGTACAGGAGTCAGTCTGGAAACACCATATATTTT	CASSVAGYRSQSGNTIYF
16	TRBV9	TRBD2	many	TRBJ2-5	TGTGCCAGCAGCGGCGAACCCGGGGGGTACCAAGAGACCCAGTACTTC	CASSGEPGGYQETQYF
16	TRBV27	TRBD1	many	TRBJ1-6	TGTGCCAGCAGTTTATTAGGGCGGGACAGCATATCACCCCTCCACTTT	CASSLLGRDSISPLHF
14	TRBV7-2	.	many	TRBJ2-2	TGTGCCAGCAGTTACCTAGTTACCACCGGGGAGCTGTTTTTT	CASSYLVTTGELFF
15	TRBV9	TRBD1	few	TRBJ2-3	TGTGCCAGCAGCTCAGAAGGGACAGAGACAGATACGCAGTATTTT	CASSSEGTETDTQYF
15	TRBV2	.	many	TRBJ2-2	TGTGCCTCAAAGGTAGAGCGCCAGAACACCGGGGAGCTGTTTTTT	CASKVERQNTGELFF
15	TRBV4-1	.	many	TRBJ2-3	TGCGCCAGCAGCCAAGCGGCAGGTAATCCAGATACGCAGTATTTT	CASSQAAGNPDTQYF
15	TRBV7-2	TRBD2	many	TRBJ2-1	TGTGCCAGCAGCCTCTGGACTAGCGGGAGTAATGAGCAGTTCTTC	CASSLWTSGSNEQFF
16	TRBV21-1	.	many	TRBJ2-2	TGTGCCAGCAGCTTCCTTAGGGGGCAATGGTCCGGGGAGCTGTTTTTT	CASSFLRGQWSGELFF
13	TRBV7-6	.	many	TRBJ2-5	TGTGCCAGCAGCTTACCGGGACAAGAGACCCAGTACTTC	CASSLPGQETQYF
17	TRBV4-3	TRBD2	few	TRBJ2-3	TGCGCCAGCAGCCAAGGACTAGCGGGATCGGGGGGACTGACGCAGTATTTT	CASSQGLAGSGGLTQYF
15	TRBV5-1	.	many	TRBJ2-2	TGCGCCAGCAGCTTGGGGACACCGAACACCGGGGAGCTGTTTTTT	CASSLGTPNTGELFF
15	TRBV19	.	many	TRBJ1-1	TGTGCCAGTAAGTTTGAAAAACAGTCGAACACTGAAGCTTTCTTT	CASKFEKQSNTEAFF
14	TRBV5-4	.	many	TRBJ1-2	TGTGCCAGCAGCCGAGGACAGATTGACTATGGCTACACCTTC	CASSRGQIDYGYTF
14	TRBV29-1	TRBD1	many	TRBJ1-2	TGCAGCGTTGAAGATCTTACAGGGGCAAGTGGCTACACCTTC	CSVEDLTGASGYTF
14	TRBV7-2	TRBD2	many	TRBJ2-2	TGTGCCAGCAGTCTAGCGGGAGGTATCGGGGAGCTGTTTTTT	CASSLAGGIGELFF
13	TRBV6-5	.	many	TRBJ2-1	TGTGCCAGCTTCTGGGGGCCTCACAATGAGCAGTTCTTC	CASFWGPHNEQFF
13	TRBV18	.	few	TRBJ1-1	TGTGCCAGCTCTAGGGGGGAGGGGACTGAAGCTTTCTTT	CASSRGEGTEAFF
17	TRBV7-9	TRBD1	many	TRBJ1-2	TGTGCCAGCAGCTTAGCTACCGGGACAGGGGGCAACTATGGCTACACCTTC	CASSLATGTGGNYGYTF
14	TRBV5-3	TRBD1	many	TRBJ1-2	TGTGCCAGAAGCTTGGCGGGGAGACAGGGGGGCTACACCTTC	CARSLAGRQGGYTF
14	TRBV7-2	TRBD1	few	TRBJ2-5	TGTGCCAGCAGCTCAGACAGGGGGCGAGAGACCCAGTACTTC	CASSSDRGRETQYF
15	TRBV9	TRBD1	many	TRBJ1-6	TGTGCCAGCAGCGTCTTACGGGACAGAAATTCACCCCTCCACTTT	CASSVLRDRNSPLHF
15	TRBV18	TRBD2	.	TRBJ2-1	TGTGCCAGCTCACGCCTAACCAGCGGGGTGGGTGAGCAGTTCTTC	CASSRLTSGVGEQFF
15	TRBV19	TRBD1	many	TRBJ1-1	TGTGCCAGCCGGGACAGGACCTTGTCGAGCACTGAAGCTTTCTTT	CASRDRTLSSTEAFF
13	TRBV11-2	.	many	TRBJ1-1	TGTGCCAGCAGCTCTCCCCTGAACACTGAAGCTTTCTTT	CASSSPLNTEAFF
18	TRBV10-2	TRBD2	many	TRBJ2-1	TGCGCCAGCATGGATAGCGGGAGGGCCGTTGAGTCCTACAATGAGCAGTTCTTC	CASMDSGRAVESYNEQFF
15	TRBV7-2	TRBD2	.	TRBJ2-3	TGTGCCAGCAGCTCCAAGCGGGAGTCCTCAAATACGCAGTATTTT	CASSSKRESSNTQYF
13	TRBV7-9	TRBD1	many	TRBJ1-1	TGTGCCAGCACACAGGGGTTGAACACTGAAGCTTTCTTT	CASTQGLNTEAFF
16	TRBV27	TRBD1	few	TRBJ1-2	TGTGCCAGCAGTTGGACCGGGACAGGGAGTTCCTATGGCTACACCTTC	CASSWTGTGSSYGYTF
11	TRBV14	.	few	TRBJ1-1	TGTGCCAGCAGCCGAGGGTTCGAAGCTTTCTTT	CASSRGFEAFF
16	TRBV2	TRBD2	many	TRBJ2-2	TGTGCCAGCAGTTTCCCGGGACTAGCAGTTACCGGGGAGCTGTTTTTT	CASSFPGLAVTGELFF
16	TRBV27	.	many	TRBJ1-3	TGTGCCAGCAGGCAGGGCAGCCCTCTCTATGGAAACACCATATATTTT	CASRQGSPLYGNTIYF
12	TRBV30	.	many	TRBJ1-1	TGTGCCTGGAGTGTACAGGCAGGGGTTGCTTTCTTT	CAWSVQAGVAFF
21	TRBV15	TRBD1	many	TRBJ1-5	TGTGCCACCAGCAGGAGCTCCGCGGGACAGCTTATTTCTAATAGCAATCAGCCCCAGCATTTT	CATSRSSAGQLISNSNQPQHF